This TCR beta chain was sequenced during a study of T cells after yellow fever vaccination. V was cut by 4 bases and J by 1 base, with 16 bases left in between. This CDR3 is 16 amino acids long. Germline-derived CDR1 and CDR2 are LGHNA and YSLEER. TCRdb re-called the 5' RACE reads with MiXCR, one entry per CDR3 protein. Altogether approximately 330,000 distinct CDR3 sequences are present, over 3.5% being singletons, with the ten largest covering around 25%. This clonotype was counted between two and nine times. This TCR derives from a man aged 18 to 29 who received the YFV17D yellow fever vaccine. The V call is TRBV4-3, the J call TRBJ1-2; D possibly corresponds to TRBD1 (5 bases). Sequences were derived from PBMCs, sampled 5 days after the yellow fever booster vaccination. This CDR3 reads CASSPWGGGINYGYTF. In DNA, the CDR3 is TGCGCCAGCAGCCCCTGGGGCGGGGGGATTAACTATGGCTACACCTTC.